These T cell receptor beta chains were read from a single sample in a study of T cells after yellow fever vaccination. One entry per CDR3 protein results from TCRdb running MiXCR on the 5' RACE reads. The data hold about 320,000 distinct CDR3 sequences, with approximately 13% observed a single time. The source was CD4+ T cells sorted from PBMCs, collected 15 days after the yellow fever booster vaccination. Receptors originate from a young man who received the YFV17D yellow fever vaccine. The CDR3 runs from the conserved cysteine through the conserved F or W. Fields, in order: clone size, D gene, V gene, J gene, CDR3 DNA, CDR3 protein. A D gene is named only where the DNA matches it firmly. Only some rows state a clone size, as once, few, many or a class for expanded clones.

abundance: .
d_gene: TRBD1
v_gene: TRBV10-1
j_gene: TRBJ2-7
CDR3nt: TGCGCCAGCAGTGAGGTGGACAGGATCTACGAGCAGTACTTC
CDR3aa: CASSEVDRIYEQYF

abundance: few
d_gene: TRBD2
v_gene: TRBV28
j_gene: TRBJ2-1
CDR3nt: TGTGCCAGCAGTTTTGGACTAGCGGGGGGCTTCTACAATGAGCAGTTCTTC
CDR3aa: CASSFGLAGGFYNEQFF

abundance: few
d_gene: .
v_gene: TRBV7-2
j_gene: TRBJ1-1
CDR3nt: TGTGCCAGCAGCTGGAGGGCTCTTAACACTGAAGCTTTCTTT
CDR3aa: CASSWRALNTEAFF

abundance: few
d_gene: .
v_gene: TRBV12-3/TRBV12-4
j_gene: TRBJ1-6
CDR3nt: TGTGCCAGCAGCCCCCAAAGGGATTCACCCCTCCACTTT
CDR3aa: CASSPQRDSPLHF

abundance: few
d_gene: .
v_gene: TRBV5-4
j_gene: TRBJ2-1
CDR3nt: TGTGCCAGCAGCCCCAGGGCTAGCAATGAGCAGTTCTTC
CDR3aa: CASSPRASNEQFF

abundance: few
d_gene: TRBD2
v_gene: TRBV25-1
j_gene: TRBJ2-1
CDR3nt: TGTGCCAGCAGTGATCCATTAGCGGGGGTAAACAATGAGCAGTTCTTC
CDR3aa: CASSDPLAGVNNEQFF

abundance: once
d_gene: .
v_gene: TRBV9
j_gene: TRBJ2-5
CDR3nt: TGTGCCAGCAGCGTAGCTTGGGGGCGCGGCGAGACCCAGTACTTC
CDR3aa: CASSVAWGRGETQYF

abundance: .
d_gene: .
v_gene: TRBV12-3/TRBV12-4
j_gene: TRBJ2-6
CDR3nt: TGTGCCAGCAGTCCTCAGTCTGGGGCCAACGTCCTGACTTTC
CDR3aa: CASSPQSGANVLTF

abundance: many
d_gene: .
v_gene: TRBV19
j_gene: TRBJ1-1
CDR3nt: TGTGCCAGTAACTCAGAGGGGATCGGGCTACCCACTGAAGCTTTCTTT
CDR3aa: CASNSEGIGLPTEAFF

abundance: few
d_gene: .
v_gene: TRBV4-1
j_gene: TRBJ1-2
CDR3nt: TGCGCCAGCAGCTCGATGATGACGGCGTCCAGTAGGGACTTTCGAGGCTACACCTTC
CDR3aa: CASSSMMTASSRDFRGYTF

abundance: .
d_gene: .
v_gene: TRBV3-1
j_gene: TRBJ1-1
CDR3nt: TGTGCCAGCAGCCAAGTAGGGGCGGTGAGCACTGAAGCTTTCTTT
CDR3aa: CASSQVGAVSTEAFF

abundance: many
d_gene: TRBD1
v_gene: TRBV5-1
j_gene: TRBJ1-2
CDR3nt: TGCGCCAGCAGCTACCGGGACAGTGGTAATCACTATGGCTACACCTTC
CDR3aa: CASSYRDSGNHYGYTF

abundance: .
d_gene: .
v_gene: TRBV3-1
j_gene: TRBJ1-1
CDR3nt: TGTGCCAGCAGACGGAATTTGAACACTGAAGCTTTCTTT
CDR3aa: CASRRNLNTEAFF

abundance: once
d_gene: .
v_gene: TRBV19
j_gene: TRBJ2-6
CDR3nt: TGTGCCAGTAGTGTGAGTCCTGGGGCCAACGTCCTGACTTTC
CDR3aa: CASSVSPGANVLTF

abundance: many
d_gene: .
v_gene: TRBV2
j_gene: TRBJ2-1
CDR3nt: TGTGCCAGCCGAGGGGACTCCTACAATGAGCAGTTCTTC
CDR3aa: CASRGDSYNEQFF

abundance: .
d_gene: TRBD1
v_gene: TRBV7-9
j_gene: TRBJ1-5
CDR3nt: TGTGCCAGCAGCTTAGCCTCGGACAGGTTGATCAATCAGCCCCAGCATTTT
CDR3aa: CASSLASDRLINQPQHF

abundance: few
d_gene: .
v_gene: TRBV7-2
j_gene: TRBJ1-2
CDR3nt: TGTGCCAGCAGCTTACTTACAACATTCAACTATGGCTACACCTTC
CDR3aa: CASSLLTTFNYGYTF

abundance: .
d_gene: .
v_gene: TRBV29-1
j_gene: TRBJ1-1
CDR3nt: TGCAGCGCCGCGGGGGGGTTCGCTGAAGCTTTCTTT
CDR3aa: CSAAGGFAEAFF

abundance: few
d_gene: TRBD2
v_gene: TRBV9
j_gene: TRBJ2-2
CDR3nt: TGTGCCAGCAGCGTAGATAGCGGGGGGGCCGGAGGCGGGGAGCTGTTTTTT
CDR3aa: CASSVDSGGAGGGELFF

abundance: .
d_gene: .
v_gene: TRBV12-3/TRBV12-4
j_gene: TRBJ1-1
CDR3nt: TGTGCCAGCAGTTTTTTCCAGGGGCAGACTGAAGCTTTCTTT
CDR3aa: CASSFFQGQTEAFF

abundance: few
d_gene: TRBD2
v_gene: TRBV5-1
j_gene: TRBJ2-1
CDR3nt: TGCGCCAGCAGCTTGGAGTTAGCGGGGGATAGTGAGCAGTTCTTC
CDR3aa: CASSLELAGDSEQFF

abundance: few
d_gene: TRBD1
v_gene: TRBV18
j_gene: TRBJ2-5
CDR3nt: TGTGCCAGCTCACCCCAGGGGGCGGAGACCCAGTACTTC
CDR3aa: CASSPQGAETQYF

abundance: .
d_gene: .
v_gene: TRBV27
j_gene: TRBJ1-1
CDR3nt: TGTGCCAGCAGTTTATCCAGGGACACTGAAGCTTTCTTT
CDR3aa: CASSLSRDTEAFF

abundance: .
d_gene: TRBD1
v_gene: TRBV3-1
j_gene: TRBJ1-2
CDR3nt: TGTGCCAGCAGCCAAGGGGGACAGTTCTATGGCTACACCTTC
CDR3aa: CASSQGGQFYGYTF

abundance: few
d_gene: .
v_gene: TRBV29-1
j_gene: TRBJ1-1
CDR3nt: TGCAGCGTTGTCAGGACAGAGAACACTGAAGCTTTCTTT
CDR3aa: CSVVRTENTEAFF

abundance: .
d_gene: .
v_gene: TRBV7-2
j_gene: TRBJ2-5
CDR3nt: TGTGCCAGCAGCTTCGGGGGGCTTCGAGAGACCCAGTACTTC
CDR3aa: CASSFGGLRETQYF

abundance: .
d_gene: TRBD2
v_gene: TRBV18
j_gene: TRBJ2-3
CDR3nt: TGTGCCAGCTCACCACAAGGGACTAGCGGAAGCACAGATACGCAGTATTTT
CDR3aa: CASSPQGTSGSTDTQYF

abundance: .
d_gene: .
v_gene: TRBV10-3
j_gene: TRBJ2-5
CDR3nt: TGTGCCATCAGTGAGTCGATAGGCCGGGATCACCAAGAGACCCAGTACTTC
CDR3aa: CAISESIGRDHQETQYF

abundance: .
d_gene: .
v_gene: TRBV9
j_gene: TRBJ2-1
CDR3nt: TGTGCCAGCAGCGTAGCCCCACTAGGTGAGCAGTTCTTC
CDR3aa: CASSVAPLGEQFF

abundance: many
d_gene: .
v_gene: TRBV7-9
j_gene: TRBJ2-3
CDR3nt: TGTGCCAGCAGTTTAAATCAGGGTACAGATACGCAGTATTTT
CDR3aa: CASSLNQGTDTQYF

abundance: few
d_gene: .
v_gene: TRBV5-1
j_gene: TRBJ2-5
CDR3nt: TGCGCCAGCAGCAAGGAGGGCGGGACCCAGTACTTC
CDR3aa: CASSKEGGTQYF

abundance: few
d_gene: .
v_gene: TRBV5-6
j_gene: TRBJ2-3
CDR3nt: TGTGCCAGCAGCGGGCCGGGACCGAGCACAGATACGCAGTATTTT
CDR3aa: CASSGPGPSTDTQYF

abundance: many
d_gene: .
v_gene: TRBV20-1
j_gene: TRBJ1-5
CDR3nt: TGCAGTGCTAGATACAGCAATCAGCCCCAGCATTTT
CDR3aa: CSARYSNQPQHF

abundance: few
d_gene: .
v_gene: TRBV6-5
j_gene: TRBJ1-3
CDR3nt: TGTGCCAGCAGTTACAGCGGGCCTGGAAACACCATATATTTT
CDR3aa: CASSYSGPGNTIYF

abundance: .
d_gene: TRBD2
v_gene: TRBV5-5
j_gene: TRBJ2-1
CDR3nt: TGTGCCAGCAGCTCCCGACTAGCGGGGGGGTCCTCCTACAATGAGCAGTTCTTC
CDR3aa: CASSSRLAGGSSYNEQFF

abundance: many
d_gene: TRBD2
v_gene: TRBV5-1
j_gene: TRBJ2-1
CDR3nt: TGCGCCAGCAGCACTCTACTAGCGGGGGGTGTCGATGAGCAGTTCTTC
CDR3aa: CASSTLLAGGVDEQFF

abundance: many
d_gene: .
v_gene: TRBV6-2/TRBV6-3
j_gene: TRBJ1-1
CDR3nt: TGTGCCAGCTATAGAAGTTTGAACACTGAAGCTTTCTTT
CDR3aa: CASYRSLNTEAFF

abundance: few
d_gene: .
v_gene: TRBV7-2
j_gene: TRBJ2-3
CDR3nt: TGTGCCAGCAGCTACCGACTTTCAGCTAGCACAGATACGCAGTATTTT
CDR3aa: CASSYRLSASTDTQYF

abundance: few
d_gene: .
v_gene: TRBV20-1
j_gene: TRBJ2-3
CDR3nt: TGCAGTGCAAACGAAGTCGGTTCACCTCGCGATACGCAGTATTTT
CDR3aa: CSANEVGSPRDTQYF

abundance: few
d_gene: .
v_gene: TRBV12-3/TRBV12-4
j_gene: TRBJ1-6
CDR3nt: TGTGCCAGCACCTTGACAGGCGGGAGTAATTCACCCCTCCACTTT
CDR3aa: CASTLTGGSNSPLHF

abundance: few
d_gene: .
v_gene: TRBV15
j_gene: TRBJ2-5
CDR3nt: TGTGCCACCTCTCTCCGCCGGGCTAGCACCGAGACCCAGTACTTC
CDR3aa: CATSLRRASTETQYF

abundance: many
d_gene: .
v_gene: TRBV7-9
j_gene: TRBJ1-2
CDR3nt: TGTGCCAGCAGCTTATTAAGCGGACAGCCATACACCTTC
CDR3aa: CASSLLSGQPYTF